A selection of T cell receptor beta chains follows, all from one sample in a study of shared clonotypes between healthy human individuals. Produced via immunoSEQ multiplex PCR; TCRdb's table is partial and in-frame only. The sample has more than 2 million clones, about 95% seen once. The specimen was naive CD8+ T cells sorted from blood. The receptors originated from a man younger than 35 in good health. CDR3s include the opening cysteine and the closing phenylalanine or tryptophan. The order of the fields is D gene, V gene, J gene, CDR3 protein. A D gene is named only where the DNA matches it firmly.

>NA|TRBV9|TRBJ2-3
CASSEPPGTTSTDTQYF
>TRBD2|TRBV6-1|TRBJ2-1
CASSEAGLAYNEQFF
>NA|TRBV2|TRBJ2-7
CASKHRDIYEQYF
>TRBD2|TRBV4-3|TRBJ2-3
CASSQGVAGEPDTQYF
>TRBD1|TRBV7-9|TRBJ2-7
CASSLAGQGYEQYF
>NA|TRBV11-2|TRBJ2-7
CASRQSGENEQYF
>NA|TRBV7-9|TRBJ2-3
CASSLITDTQYF
>NA|TRBV9|TRBJ2-7
CASSEGTVAYEQYF
>TRBD1|TRBV7-9|TRBJ1-1
CASSLAEDRQAFF
>TRBD2|TRBV5-1|TRBJ2-7
CASSLAGTSGSWDYEQYF
>TRBD2|TRBV7-6|TRBJ2-3
CASSLAGGGDTQYF
>NA|TRBV9|TRBJ2-7
CASSTGDTYEQYF
>NA|TRBV13|TRBJ2-7
CASREGASSYEQYF
>NA|TRBV10-3|TRBJ2-1
CAISEGPPEGVYNEQFF
>TRBD2|TRBV4-3|TRBJ2-5
CASSQGEVGRHQETQYF
>NA|TRBV4-1|TRBJ2-1
CASSQHYTGDEQFF
>TRBD1|TRBV7-6|TRBJ2-2
CASSSRDRGTGELFF
>TRBD2|TRBV11-2|TRBJ2-7
CASSFSGGYYEQYF
>TRBD2|TRBV4-1|TRBJ2-1
CASRETSGDYNEQFF
>NA|TRBV4-1|TRBJ2-7
CASSQGWGDEQYF
>NA|TRBV5-4|TRBJ2-7
CASSFFRDEQYF
>NA|TRBV12-2|TRBJ1-5
CASRLAVKEADQPQHF
>NA|TRBV27|TRBJ2-3
CASSYRADTQYF
>NA|TRBV19|TRBJ1-5
CASSIQGLGQPQHF
>TRBD2|TRBV6-5|TRBJ2-7
CATLAGVNEQYF
>TRBD2|TRBV4-1|TRBJ2-1
CASSQDGLAGVDEQFF
>NA|TRBV7-2|TRBJ2-2
CASSPTGTGELFF
>NA|TRBV4-1|TRBJ2-5
CASSSTPLAAQETQYF
>TRBD1|TRBV10-3|TRBJ2-5
CAISSPDRDREGTQYF
>NA|TRBV27|TRBJ1-1
CASSFMDEAFF
>TRBD2|TRBV7-6|TRBJ2-1
CASSLGPGLHVHEQFF
>NA|TRBV2|TRBJ1-1
CASDSLGGGTEAFF
>TRBD2|TRBV27|TRBJ2-7
CASSVSGGTYEQYF
>TRBD1|TRBV11-2|TRBJ2-1
CASSQGGSSYNEQFF
>TRBD1|TRBV5-4|TRBJ1-6
CASSSGQDNWLLHF
>NA|TRBV23-1|TRBJ2-7
CASRGKVHEQYF
>TRBD1|TRBV25-1|TRBJ2-7
CASTPGTDSHEQYF
>NA|TRBV11-2|TRBJ2-7
CASSLDFGDPYEQYF
>TRBD2|TRBV18|TRBJ2-5
CASSLKGLAGTRKETQYF
>NA|TRBV19|TRBJ2-1
CASSSEGEQFF
>TRBD1|TRBV4-1|TRBJ2-2
CASSLRQGATGELFF
>NA|TRBV6-5|TRBJ2-1
CASSPGRTGVEQFF
>NA|TRBV10-3|TRBJ2-7
CAISLLPSYEQYF
>NA|TRBV10-2|TRBJ1-2
CASSDAGHDYGYTF
>TRBD2|TRBV6-1|TRBJ2-1
CASSSGAALNEQFF
>NA|TRBV7-9|TRBJ1-2
CASSLPSLDGYTF
>NA|TRBV19|TRBJ2-7
CASTPGPALYEQYF
>TRBD1|TRBV9|TRBJ2-7
CASSAPSTGPHEQYF